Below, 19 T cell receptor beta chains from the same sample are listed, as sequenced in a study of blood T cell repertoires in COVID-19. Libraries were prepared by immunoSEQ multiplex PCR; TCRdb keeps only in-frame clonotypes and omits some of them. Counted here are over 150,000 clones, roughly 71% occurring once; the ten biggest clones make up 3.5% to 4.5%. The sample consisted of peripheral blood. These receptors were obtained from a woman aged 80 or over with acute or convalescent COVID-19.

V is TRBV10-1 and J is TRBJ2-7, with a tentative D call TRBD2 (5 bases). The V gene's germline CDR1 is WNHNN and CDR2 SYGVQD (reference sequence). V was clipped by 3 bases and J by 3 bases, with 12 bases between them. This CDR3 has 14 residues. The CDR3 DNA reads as TGCGCCAGCAGTGATGTGTCAGCGGACTACGAGCAGTACTTC. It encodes CASSDVSADYEQYF.

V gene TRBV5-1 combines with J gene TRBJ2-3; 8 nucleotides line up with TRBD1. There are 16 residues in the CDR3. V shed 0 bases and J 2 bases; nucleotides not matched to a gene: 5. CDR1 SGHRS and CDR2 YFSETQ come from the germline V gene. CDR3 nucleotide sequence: TGCGCCAGCAGCTTGGGACAGGGGTCGGACACAGATACGCAGTATTTT. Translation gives CASSLGQGSDTDTQYF.

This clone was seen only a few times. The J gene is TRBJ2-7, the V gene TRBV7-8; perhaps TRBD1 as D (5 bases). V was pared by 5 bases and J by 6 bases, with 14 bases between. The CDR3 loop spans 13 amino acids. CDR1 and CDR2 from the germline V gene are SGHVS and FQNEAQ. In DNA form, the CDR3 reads TGTGCCAGCAGCCATCGACAGAAACCCGAGCAGTACTTC. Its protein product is CASSHRQKPEQYF.

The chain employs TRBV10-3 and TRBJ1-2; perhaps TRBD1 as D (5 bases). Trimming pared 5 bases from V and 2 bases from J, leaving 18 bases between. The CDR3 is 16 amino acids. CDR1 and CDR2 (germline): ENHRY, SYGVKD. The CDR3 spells CAISPTRQTINYGYTF. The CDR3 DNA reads TGTGCCATCAGTCCAACACGACAGACCATAAACTATGGCTACACCTTC.

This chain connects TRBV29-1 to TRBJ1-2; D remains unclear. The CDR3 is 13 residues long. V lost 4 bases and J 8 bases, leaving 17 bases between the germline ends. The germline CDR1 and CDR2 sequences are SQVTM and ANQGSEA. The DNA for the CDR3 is TGCAGCGTTGGAGATACTCTTTCTACCGGCTACACCTTC. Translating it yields CSVGDTLSTGYTF.

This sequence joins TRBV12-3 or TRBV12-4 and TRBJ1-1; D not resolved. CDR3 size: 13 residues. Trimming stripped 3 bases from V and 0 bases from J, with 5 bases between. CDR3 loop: CASSLSMNTEAFF. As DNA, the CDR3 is TGTGCCAGCAGTTTGAGCATGAACACTGAAGCTTTCTTT.

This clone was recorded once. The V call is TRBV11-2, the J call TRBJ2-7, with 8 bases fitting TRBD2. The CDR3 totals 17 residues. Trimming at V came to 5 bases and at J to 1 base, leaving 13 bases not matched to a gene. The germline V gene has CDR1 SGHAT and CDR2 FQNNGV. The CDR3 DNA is TGTGCCAGCAGCCTCGGCTCGAATAGCGGGGCTTCCTACGAGCAGTACTTC. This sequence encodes CASSLGSNSGASYEQYF. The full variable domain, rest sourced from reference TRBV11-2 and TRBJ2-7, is EAGVAQSPRYKIIEKRQSVAFWCNPISGHATLYWYQQILGQGPKLLIQFQNNGVVDDSQLPKDRFSAERLKGVDSTLKIQPAKLEDSAVYLCASSLGSNSGASYEQYFGPGTRLTVT.

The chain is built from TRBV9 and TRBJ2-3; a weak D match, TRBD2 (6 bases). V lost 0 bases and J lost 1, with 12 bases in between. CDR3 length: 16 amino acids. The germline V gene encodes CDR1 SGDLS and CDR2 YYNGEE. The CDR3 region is CASSVGGVLGTDTQYF. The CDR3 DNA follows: TGTGCCAGCAGCGTAGGGGGGGTACTTGGCACAGATACGCAGTATTTT.

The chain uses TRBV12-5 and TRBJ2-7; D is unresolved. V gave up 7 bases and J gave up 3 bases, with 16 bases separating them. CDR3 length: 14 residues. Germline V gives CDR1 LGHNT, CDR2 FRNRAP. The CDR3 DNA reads TGTGCTAGTGCCCCCCCCAGAGCGTTCTACGAGCAGTACTTC. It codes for CASAPPRAFYEQYF.

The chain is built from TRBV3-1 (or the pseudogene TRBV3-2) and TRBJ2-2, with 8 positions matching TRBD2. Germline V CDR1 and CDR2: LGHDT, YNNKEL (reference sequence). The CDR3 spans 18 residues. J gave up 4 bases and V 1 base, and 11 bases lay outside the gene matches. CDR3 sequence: CASSQGVSSGPATGELFF. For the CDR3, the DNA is TGTGCCAGCAGCCAAGGGGTGTCTAGCGGGCCGGCCACCGGGGAGCTGTTTTTT.

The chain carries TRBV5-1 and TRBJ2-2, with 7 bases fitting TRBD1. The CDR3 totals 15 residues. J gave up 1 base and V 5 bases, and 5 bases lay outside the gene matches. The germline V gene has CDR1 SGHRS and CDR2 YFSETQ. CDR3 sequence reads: CASRRQGENTGELFF. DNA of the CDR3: TGCGCCAGCAGACGACAGGGAGAGAACACCGGGGAGCTGTTTTTT.

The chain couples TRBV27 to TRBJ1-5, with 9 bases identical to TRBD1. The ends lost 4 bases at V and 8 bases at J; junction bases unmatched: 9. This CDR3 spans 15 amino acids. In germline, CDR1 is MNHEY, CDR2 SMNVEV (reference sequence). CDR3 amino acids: CASSSGQGFREPQHF. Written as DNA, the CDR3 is TGTGCCAGCAGTTCGGGACAGGGTTTTCGGGAGCCCCAGCATTTT.

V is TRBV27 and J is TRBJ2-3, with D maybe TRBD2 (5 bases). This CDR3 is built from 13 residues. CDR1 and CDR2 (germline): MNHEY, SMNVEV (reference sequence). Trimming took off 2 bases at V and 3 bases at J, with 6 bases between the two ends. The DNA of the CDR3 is TGTGCCAGCAGTTTAGAGGGAACAGATACGCAGTATTTT. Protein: CASSLEGTDTQYF.

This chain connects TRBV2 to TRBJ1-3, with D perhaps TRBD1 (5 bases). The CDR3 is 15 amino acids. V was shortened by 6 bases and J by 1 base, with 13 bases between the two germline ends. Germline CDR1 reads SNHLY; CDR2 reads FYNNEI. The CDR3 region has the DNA TGTGCCAGCAGACCCGGGGGAGGATCTGGAAACACCATATATTTT. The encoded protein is CASRPGGGSGNTIYF. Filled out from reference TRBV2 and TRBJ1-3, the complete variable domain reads EPEVTQTPSHQVTQMGQEVILRCVPISNHLYFYWYRQILGQKVEFLVSFYNNEISEKSEIFDDQFSVERPDGSNFTLKIRSTKLEDSAMYFCASRPGGGSGNTIYFGEGSWLTVV.

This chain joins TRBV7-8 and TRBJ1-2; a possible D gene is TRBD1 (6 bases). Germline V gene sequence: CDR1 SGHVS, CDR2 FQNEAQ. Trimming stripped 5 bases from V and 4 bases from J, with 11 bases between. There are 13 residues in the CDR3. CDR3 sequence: CASSADRRYGYTF. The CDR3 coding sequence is TGTGCCAGCAGCGCGGACAGACGCTATGGCTACACCTTC.

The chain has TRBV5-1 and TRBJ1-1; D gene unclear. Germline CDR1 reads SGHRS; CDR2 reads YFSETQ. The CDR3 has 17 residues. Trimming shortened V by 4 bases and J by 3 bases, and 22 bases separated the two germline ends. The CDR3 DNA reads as TGCGCCAGCAGCCGAATGGGTGGCGGGAGCTCTTACACTGAAGCTTTCTTT. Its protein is CASSRMGGGSSYTEAFF.

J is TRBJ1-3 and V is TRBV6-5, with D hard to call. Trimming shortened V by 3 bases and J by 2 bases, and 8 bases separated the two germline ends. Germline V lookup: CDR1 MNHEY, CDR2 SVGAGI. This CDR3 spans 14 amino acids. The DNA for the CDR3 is TGTGCCAGCAGTTATCAGATTACTGGAAACACCATATATTTT. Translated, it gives CASSYQITGNTIYF.

The CDR3 region is CASSLQPGQGYNEQFF. In DNA, the CDR3 is TGTGCCAGCAGCCTTCAACCGGGACAGGGTTACAATGAGCAGTTCTTC. The V and J genes are TRBV7-2 and TRBJ2-1; 9 nucleotides match TRBD1. The CDR3 runs to 16 residues. The V segment lost 5 bases and the J segment 4 bases; nucleotides outside the gene matches: 9. CDR1 is SGHTA and CDR2 is FQGNSA in the germline V gene.

CDR3 in DNA: TGTGCCAGCCCCTTGGAGGAGAACACTGAAGCTTTCTTT. Its translation: CASPLEENTEAFF. The chain combines TRBV6-5 with TRBJ1-1; D uncertain. The CDR3 spans 13 residues. V shed 8 bases and J shed 1 base, with 11 bases lying between them. Germline lookup yields CDR1 MNHEY and CDR2 SVGAGI.